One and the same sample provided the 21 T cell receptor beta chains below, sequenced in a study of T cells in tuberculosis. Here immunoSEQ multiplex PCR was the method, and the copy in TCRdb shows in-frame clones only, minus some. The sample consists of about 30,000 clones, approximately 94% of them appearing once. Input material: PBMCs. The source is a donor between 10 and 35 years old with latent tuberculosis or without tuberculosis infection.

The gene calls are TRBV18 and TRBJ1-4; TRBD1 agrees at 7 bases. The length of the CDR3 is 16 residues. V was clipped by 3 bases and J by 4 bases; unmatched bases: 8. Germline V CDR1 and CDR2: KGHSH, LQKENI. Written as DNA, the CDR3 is TGTGCCAGCTCACCCATTTTACAGGGGAGTAATGAAAAACTGTTTTTT. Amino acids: CASSPILQGSNEKLFF. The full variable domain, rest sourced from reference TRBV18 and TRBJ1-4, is NAGVMQNPRHLVRRRGQEARLRCSPMKGHSHVYWYRQLPEEGLKFMVYLQKENIIDESGMPKERFSAEFPKEGPSILRIQQVVRGDSAAYFCASSPILQGSNEKLFFGSGTQLSVL.

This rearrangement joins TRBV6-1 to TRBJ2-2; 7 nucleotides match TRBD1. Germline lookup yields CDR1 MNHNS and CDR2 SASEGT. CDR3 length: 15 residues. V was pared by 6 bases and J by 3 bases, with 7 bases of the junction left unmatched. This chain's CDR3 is CASRAGTEHTGELFF. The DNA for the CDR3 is TGTGCCAGCAGGGCCGGGACAGAGCACACCGGGGAGCTGTTTTTT.

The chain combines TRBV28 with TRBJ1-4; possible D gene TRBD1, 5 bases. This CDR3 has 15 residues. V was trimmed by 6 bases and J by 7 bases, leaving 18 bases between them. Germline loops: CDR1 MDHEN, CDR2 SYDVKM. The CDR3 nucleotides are TGTGCCAGCAGCCCAGCCGGGGGTGGCGTTGAAAAACTGTTTTTT. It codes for CASSPAGGGVEKLFF.

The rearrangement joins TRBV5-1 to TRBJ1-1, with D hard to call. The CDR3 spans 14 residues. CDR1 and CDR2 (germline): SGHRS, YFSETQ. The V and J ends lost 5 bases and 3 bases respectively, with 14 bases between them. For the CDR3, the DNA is TGCGCCAGCAGTCCTACTGGCGGGCACACTGAAGCTTTCTTT. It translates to CASSPTGGHTEAFF.

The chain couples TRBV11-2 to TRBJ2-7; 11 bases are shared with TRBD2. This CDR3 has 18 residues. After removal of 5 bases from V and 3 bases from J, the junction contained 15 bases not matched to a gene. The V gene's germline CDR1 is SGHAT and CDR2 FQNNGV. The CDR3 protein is CASSAPLAGEWALYEQYF. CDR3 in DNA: TGTGCCAGCAGCGCCCCACTAGCGGGAGAGTGGGCCCTCTACGAGCAGTACTTC.

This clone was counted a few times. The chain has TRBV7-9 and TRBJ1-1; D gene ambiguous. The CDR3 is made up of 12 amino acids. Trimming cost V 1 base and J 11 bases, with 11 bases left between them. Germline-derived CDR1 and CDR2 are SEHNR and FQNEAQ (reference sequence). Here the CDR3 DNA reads TGTGCCAGCAGCTTAGGGAGGGCCGTGGCTTTCTTT. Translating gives CASSLGRAVAFF.

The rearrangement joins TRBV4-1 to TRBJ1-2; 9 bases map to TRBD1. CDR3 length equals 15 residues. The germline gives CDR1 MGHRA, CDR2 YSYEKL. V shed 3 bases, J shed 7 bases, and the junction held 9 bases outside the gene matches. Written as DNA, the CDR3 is TGCGCCAGCAGCCACCCTGGGACAGGGAATGCTGGCTACACCTTC. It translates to CASSHPGTGNAGYTF.

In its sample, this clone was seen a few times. The CDR3 DNA sequence: TGTGCCAGCAGTGAATCGGGGGAAGTTGGCTACACCTTC. Translated, it gives CASSESGEVGYTF. The chain couples TRBV2 to TRBJ1-2; possible D gene TRBD1, 5 bases. Germline V gene sequence: CDR1 SNHLY, CDR2 FYNNEI. The CDR3 is 13 amino acids. V was cut by 2 bases and J by 7 bases, with 11 bases left in between.

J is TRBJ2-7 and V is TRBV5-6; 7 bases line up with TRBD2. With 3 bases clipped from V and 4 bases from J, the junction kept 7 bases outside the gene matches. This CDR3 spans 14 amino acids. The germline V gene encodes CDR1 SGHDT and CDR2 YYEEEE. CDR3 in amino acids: CASSSRRGRYEQYF. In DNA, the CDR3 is TGTGCCAGCAGCTCCAGGCGGGGGAGATACGAGCAGTACTTC.

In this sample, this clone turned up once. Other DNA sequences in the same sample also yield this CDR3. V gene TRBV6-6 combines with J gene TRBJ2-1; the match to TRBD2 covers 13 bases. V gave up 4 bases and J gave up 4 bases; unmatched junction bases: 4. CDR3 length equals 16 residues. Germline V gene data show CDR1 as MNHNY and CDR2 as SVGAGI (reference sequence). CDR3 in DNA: TGTGCCAGCAGTTCCAGGACTAGCGGGAGATACAATGAGCAGTTCTTC. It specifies CASSSRTSGRYNEQFF.

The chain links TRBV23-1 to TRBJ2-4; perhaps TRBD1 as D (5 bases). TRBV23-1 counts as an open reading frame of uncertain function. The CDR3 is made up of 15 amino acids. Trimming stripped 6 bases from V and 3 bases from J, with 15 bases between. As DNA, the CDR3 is TGCGCCAGCAGCCAGGGTCTGTTCGGCAAAAACATTCAGTACTTC. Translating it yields CASSQGLFGKNIQYF.

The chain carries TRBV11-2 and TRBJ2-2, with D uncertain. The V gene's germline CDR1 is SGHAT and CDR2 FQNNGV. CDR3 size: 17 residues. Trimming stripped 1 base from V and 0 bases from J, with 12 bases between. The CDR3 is CASSLGPTRTNTGELFF. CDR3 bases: TGTGCCAGCAGCTTAGGTCCGACAAGAACGAACACCGGGGAGCTGTTTTTT.

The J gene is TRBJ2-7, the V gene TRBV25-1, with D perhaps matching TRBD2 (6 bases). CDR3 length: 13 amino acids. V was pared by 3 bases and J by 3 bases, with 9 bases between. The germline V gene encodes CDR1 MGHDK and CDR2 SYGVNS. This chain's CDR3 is CASSDQTSYEQYF. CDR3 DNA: TGTGCCAGCAGTGATCAGACTAGCTACGAGCAGTACTTC.

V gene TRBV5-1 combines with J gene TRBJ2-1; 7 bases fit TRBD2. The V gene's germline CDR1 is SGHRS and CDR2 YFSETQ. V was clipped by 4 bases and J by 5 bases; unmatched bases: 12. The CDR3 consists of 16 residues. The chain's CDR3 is CASSPILAEGHNEQFF. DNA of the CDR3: TGCGCCAGCAGCCCTATCCTAGCGGAAGGTCACAATGAGCAGTTCTTC.

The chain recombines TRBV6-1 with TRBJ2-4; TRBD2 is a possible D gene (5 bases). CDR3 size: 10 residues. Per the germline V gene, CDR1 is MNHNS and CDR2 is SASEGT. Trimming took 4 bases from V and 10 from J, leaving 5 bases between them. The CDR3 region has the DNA TGTGCCAGCAGTGCGGGAATTCAGTACTTC. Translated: CASSAGIQYF.

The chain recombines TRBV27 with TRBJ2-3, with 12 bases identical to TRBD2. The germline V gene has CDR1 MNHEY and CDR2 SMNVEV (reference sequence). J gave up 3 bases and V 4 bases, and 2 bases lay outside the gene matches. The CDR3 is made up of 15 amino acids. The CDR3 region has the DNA TGTGCCAGCAGTTCGGGGACTAGCGGGACAGATACGCAGTATTTT. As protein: CASSSGTSGTDTQYF.

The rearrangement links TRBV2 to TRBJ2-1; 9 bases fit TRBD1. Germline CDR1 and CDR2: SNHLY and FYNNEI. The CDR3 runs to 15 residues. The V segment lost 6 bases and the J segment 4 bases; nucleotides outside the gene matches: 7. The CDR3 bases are TGTGCCAGCAGGACGGACAGGGGTTCTTACAATGAGCAGTTCTTC. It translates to CASRTDRGSYNEQFF.

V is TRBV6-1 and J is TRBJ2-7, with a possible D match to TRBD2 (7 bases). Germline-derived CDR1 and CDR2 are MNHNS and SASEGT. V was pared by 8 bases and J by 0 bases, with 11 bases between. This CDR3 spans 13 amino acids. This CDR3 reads CASEGGASYEQYF. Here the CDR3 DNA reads TGTGCCAGCGAAGGGGGGGCCTCCTACGAGCAGTACTTC.

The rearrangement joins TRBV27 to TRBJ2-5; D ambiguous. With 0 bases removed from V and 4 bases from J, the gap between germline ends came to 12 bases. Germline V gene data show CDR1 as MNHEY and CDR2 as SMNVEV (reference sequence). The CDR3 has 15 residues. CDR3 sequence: CASSLSGGYSETQYF. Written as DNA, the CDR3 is TGTGCCAGCAGTTTATCAGGCGGATATTCAGAGACCCAGTACTTC.

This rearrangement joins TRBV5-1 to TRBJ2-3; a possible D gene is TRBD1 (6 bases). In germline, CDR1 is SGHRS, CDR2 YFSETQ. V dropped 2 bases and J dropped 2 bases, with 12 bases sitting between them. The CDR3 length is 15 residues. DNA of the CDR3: TGCGCCAGCAGCTTATCACAGGGTAACACAGATACGCAGTATTTT. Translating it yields CASSLSQGNTDTQYF.

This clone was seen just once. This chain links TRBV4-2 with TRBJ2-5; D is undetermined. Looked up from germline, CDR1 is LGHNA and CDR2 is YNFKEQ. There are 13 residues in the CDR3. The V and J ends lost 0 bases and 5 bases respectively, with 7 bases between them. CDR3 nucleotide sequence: TGTGCCAGCAGCCAAGATCGAAGCGAGACCCAGTACTTC. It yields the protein CASSQDRSETQYF.